This is a list of T cell receptor beta chains from one sample in a study of Tregs in tolerant kidney transplant recipients. Sequenced by immunoSEQ multiplex PCR; TCRdb stores in-frame clones only, minus some. The sample comprises about 77,000 clones, roughly 98% of which are singletons, and 0.55% to 0.6% rests with the top ten. This specimen was CD4+ T cells from blood, taken before the transplant. The source of these receptors is a human donor who received a combined kidney and bone marrow transplant. CDR3s leave out the opening cysteine and the closing phenylalanine or tryptophan. The order of the fields is CDR3 length, J gene, V gene, CDR3 protein.

length: 12
J: TRBJ1-1
V: TRBV27
CDR3: ASIKNQGLTEAF

length: 13
J: TRBJ1-1
V: TRBV7-2
CDR3: ASSLGPGGLTEAF

length: 13
J: TRBJ2-1
V: TRBV27
CDR3: ASSFRQGTKDEQF

length: 12
J: TRBJ2-3
V: TRBV11-1
CDR3: ASSFGVSTDTQY

length: 10
J: TRBJ2-1
V: TRBV2
CDR3: ARRDSDNEQF

length: 12
J: TRBJ2-5
V: TRBV5-4
CDR3: ASSLVQGIETQY

length: 12
J: TRBJ2-7
V: TRBV2
CDR3: ASSGLTGEDEQY

length: 12
J: TRBJ2-5
V: TRBV5-1
CDR3: ASSSGTSQETQY

length: 11
J: TRBJ2-1
V: TRBV5-1
CDR3: ASSFYGVYEQF

length: 13
J: TRBJ2-7
V: TRBV6-5
CDR3: ASSYRTSFGYEQY

length: 14
J: TRBJ2-3
V: TRBV5-1
CDR3: ASRTSGRTSTDTQY

length: 13
J: TRBJ2-2
V: TRBV5-1
CDR3: ASSPVPSNTGELF

length: 13
J: TRBJ1-1
V: TRBV18
CDR3: ASSPTTGEVTEAF

length: 12
J: TRBJ2-5
V: TRBV7-9
CDR3: ASRRREGRETQY

length: 14
J: TRBJ1-1
V: TRBV7-2
CDR3: ASSLYQPRTNTEAF

length: 12
J: TRBJ2-5
V: TRBV10-3
CDR3: AISQTSGQETQY

length: 12
J: TRBJ2-5
V: TRBV7-2
CDR3: ASSFGLATETQY

length: 14
J: TRBJ2-3
V: TRBV4-2
CDR3: ASSQSTGGGGDTQY

length: 11
J: TRBJ2-3
V: TRBV5-1
CDR3: ASSSQTTDTQY

length: 11
J: TRBJ2-1
V: TRBV5-1
CDR3: ASSLAVQGEQF

length: 15
J: TRBJ1-5
V: TRBV9
CDR3: ASSPKLGTAKNQPQH

length: 13
J: TRBJ1-2
V: TRBV7-9
CDR3: ASSPGTGTNYGYT

length: 15
J: TRBJ2-1
V: TRBV10-3
CDR3: AISESGSSGVYNEQF

length: 12
J: TRBJ1-2
V: TRBV4-1
CDR3: ASSQERGAYGYT

length: 14
J: TRBJ1-1
V: TRBV5-1
CDR3: ASSLEGGWGNTEAF

length: 10
J: TRBJ1-4
V: TRBV10-3
CDR3: AIRGTDEKLF

length: 14
J: TRBJ1-6
V: TRBV13
CDR3: ASSLGAGGINSPLH

length: 11
J: TRBJ2-3
V: TRBV7-3
CDR3: ASSLGLIDTQY

length: 17
J: TRBJ2-3
V: TRBV14
CDR3: ASSQERGDRSFLTDTQY

length: 12
J: TRBJ2-7
V: TRBV11-2
CDR3: ASSSYRGTYEQY

length: 12
J: TRBJ2-7
V: TRBV30
CDR3: AWTNTRSSYEQY

length: 16
J: TRBJ2-1
V: TRBV11-2
CDR3: ASSTWTSGTSSYNEQF

length: 13
J: TRBJ2-5
V: TRBV7-3
CDR3: ASSPQGVGQETQY

length: 14
J: TRBJ2-6
V: TRBV10-3
CDR3: AISLADSSGANVLT

length: 12
J: TRBJ2-7
V: TRBV5-4
CDR3: ASSLRAGVYEQY

length: 14
J: TRBJ2-5
V: TRBV7-9
CDR3: ASSPGVAGSQETQY

length: 13
J: TRBJ2-7
V: TRBV4-1
CDR3: ASSLQGAHPTEQY

length: 13
J: TRBJ2-6
V: TRBV10-3
CDR3: AIRGNRVGANVLT

length: 13
J: TRBJ2-5
V: TRBV2
CDR3: ASSPLAGGGETQY

length: 13
J: TRBJ2-3
V: TRBV6-1
CDR3: ASRETGRGTDTQY

length: 14
J: TRBJ2-2
V: TRBV4-1
CDR3: ASSLRGQGRSGELF